This TCR beta chain originates from a study of shared clonotypes between healthy human individuals. Libraries were prepared by immunoSEQ multiplex PCR; TCRdb keeps only in-frame clonotypes and omits some of them. The profile covers roughly 200,000 clones, with about 68% appearing a single time and about 10% taken by the ten largest. Unmatched junction bases numbered 10, after V lost 6 bases and J lost 7 bases. In germline, CDR1 is SGHAT, CDR2 FQNNGV. This CDR3 has 15 residues. Sequencing input: memory CD4+ T cells sorted from blood. Noted subset: CD45RA-negative fraction. This TCR derives from a man younger than 45 in good health. J is TRBJ2-1 and V is TRBV11-2; the match to TRBD1 covers 9 bases. CDR3 loop: CASRAGQGPWNEQFF. CDR3 DNA sequence: TGTGCCAGCAGGGCGGGACAGGGCCCATGGAATGAGCAGTTCTTC.